Included here is one T cell receptor beta chain sequence, with context. Germline V lookup: CDR1 LGHDT, CDR2 YNNKEL (reference sequence). CDR3 size: 15 residues. J lost 5 bases, V lost 1 base, and 7 bases had no gene match. These data are taken from a study of blood T cell repertoires in COVID-19. Study-level background: The origin of the acute and convalescent COVID-19 samples was the United States, Italy and Spain. PBMCs, B-cell-depleted T cells, or T cells were the source of the cDNA or gDNA that made up the material.

Source study methods: Cell counts per sample came from amplifying reference gene primers. Assay: immunoSEQ multiplex PCR; the TCRdb copy retains only in-frame clones and omits some. Clone size and the V and J calls come from that table; the DNA yielded D and trimming. The table records under 250,000 clones, 80% to 90% of them present only once. The sample taken for sequencing was PBMCs or T cells enriched from blood (not recorded which). This TCR derives from a woman aged 30 to 39 who had been exposed to COVID-19. The V and J genes are TRBV3-1 (or the pseudogene TRBV3-2) and TRBJ2-7; TRBD2 aligns across 8 bases. CDR3 DNA sequence: TGTGCCAGCAGCCAAGCTTCGGGAGGGATCCACGAGCAGTACTTC. It translates to CASSQASGGIHEQYF.